This passage covers 32 T cell receptor beta chains from one sample sequenced in a study of blood T cells in healthy people across ages. A J-beta primer mix and a sample-barcoded 5' primer were used in a second PCR of about 7 to 12 cycles. Each CDR3 protein is one row after TCRdb ran MiXCR on the 5' RACE reads. This table holds 1.5 million or so distinct CDR3 sequences, less than 45% found once. The specimen sequenced was blood. These receptors were collected from a woman aged 18-35 years in good health.

J is TRBJ1-4 and V is TRBV6-2 or TRBV6-3, with D maybe TRBD1 (5 bases). The CDR3 consists of 12 residues. In germline, CDR1 is MNHEY, CDR2 SVGEGT. The V end was cut by 6 bases, the J end by 13 bases, with 15 bases between. The chain's CDR3 is CASRGSGPRLFF. The CDR3 DNA reads TGTGCCAGCAGAGGATCGGGACCCAGACTGTTTTTT.

This rearrangement joins TRBV4-3 to TRBJ2-3; no clear D. Trimming shortened V by 0 bases and J by 2 bases, and 9 bases separated the two germline ends. The CDR3 has 15 amino acids. Germline-derived CDR1 and CDR2 are LGHNA and YSLEER. The CDR3 bases are TGCGCCAGCAGCCAAGAGGGTCAGGACACAGATACGCAGTATTTT. Protein sequence: CASSQEGQDTDTQYF.

This clonotype was seen only once. Relative to the germline gene, one junction end is altered; a read error may explain this. The V gene is TRBV20-1, the J gene TRBJ2-5; 9 nucleotides agree with TRBD2. The end of the DNA is better explained by TRBJ2-7, so the J call may be wrong. This CDR3 comprises 15 residues. The germline CDR1 and CDR2 sequences are DFQATT and SNEGSKA (reference sequence). In DNA, the CDR3 is TGCAGTGCTAGAGGACGGACTAGCGACTCCTCCGAGCAGTACTTC. Protein: CSARGRTSDSSEQYF.

The rearrangement links TRBV12-3 or TRBV12-4 to TRBJ1-4, with D uncertain. Trimming took 1 base from V and 0 from J, leaving 9 bases between them. This CDR3 has 16 amino acids. CDR3 nucleotides: TGTGCCAGCAGTTTAGATGGGCTATCAACTAATGAAAAACTGTTTTTT. Protein product: CASSLDGLSTNEKLFF.

V gene TRBV11-2 combines with J gene TRBJ1-6; D gene unclear. Trimming took off 2 bases at V and 0 bases at J, with 11 bases between the two ends. The CDR3 consists of 17 residues. CDR1 and CDR2 from the germline V gene are SGHAT and FQNNGV. The CDR3 DNA sequence: TGTGCCAGCAGCTTATTAGCGTCTAACTCCTATAATTCACCCCTCCACTTT. It encodes CASSLLASNSYNSPLHF.

This clonotype was seen a single time. The rearrangement joins TRBV18 to TRBJ2-4, with TRBD1 identical over 9 bases. Germline V gives CDR1 KGHSH, CDR2 LQKENI. After removal of 6 bases from V and 8 bases from J, the junction contained 8 bases not matched to a gene. This CDR3 region has 14 residues. CDR3 bases: TGTGCCAGCTCCCCCATACAGGGGGCCTACATTCAGTACTTC. Amino acids: CASSPIQGAYIQYF.

In the case of this clonotype: The junction departs from germline at one end; a sequencing error may be responsible. The gene calls are TRBV4-2 and TRBJ2-4, with D possibly matching TRBD2 (6 bases). Germline CDR1 and CDR2: LGHNA and YNFKEQ. The CDR3 sequence is 16 residues long. The CDR3: CASSQEVTLAKNVQYF. Written as DNA, the CDR3 is TGTGCCAGCAGCCAAGAGGTTACACTAGCCAAAAACGTTCAGTACTTC.

A few counts support this clonotype. The genes are TRBV25-1 and TRBJ1-1; D not resolved. V was shortened by 6 bases and J by 2 bases, with 7 bases between the two germline ends. The CDR3 runs to 12 residues. The germline V gene encodes CDR1 MGHDK and CDR2 SYGVNS. The CDR3 is CASRGPNTEAFF. CDR3 in DNA: TGTGCCAGCAGGGGTCCAAACACTGAAGCTTTCTTT.

About this clonotype: One end of the junction varies from germline; a read error may be responsible. The chain couples TRBV9 to TRBJ2-3, with D possibly called TRBD1 or TRBD2 (6 bases each). The CDR3 contains 15 residues. CDR1 is SGDLS and CDR2 is YYNGEE in the germline V gene. The CDR3 nucleotides read TGCGCCAGCAGCCCTGGGGGCGGGACGAGTGATACGCAGTATTTT. Translating gives CASSPGGGTSDTQYF.

The rearrangement links TRBV4-1 to TRBJ2-5; 8 nucleotides agree with TRBD2. In germline, CDR1 is MGHRA, CDR2 YSYEKL. The CDR3 consists of 15 residues. J lost 4 bases, V lost 0 bases, and 4 bases had no gene match. The CDR3: CASSQDQRGIETQYF. CDR3 in DNA: TGCGCCAGCAGCCAAGATCAGCGGGGGATAGAGACCCAGTACTTC.

The V gene is TRBV6-6, the J gene TRBJ2-7; D may correspond to TRBD1 or TRBD2 (5 bases each). Germline V gene data show CDR1 as MNHNY and CDR2 as SVGAGI (reference sequence). The CDR3 totals 11 residues. Trimming left V 8 bases short and J 4 bases short, with 9 bases between. CDR3: CASLWGYEQYF. CDR3 bases: TGTGCCAGCCTTTGGGGGTACGAGCAGTACTTC.

This clonotype was observed a handful of times. The chain has TRBV9 and TRBJ1-1; D might be TRBD1 (5 bases). This CDR3 is 16 amino acids long. Germline lookup yields CDR1 SGDLS and CDR2 YYNGEE. V lost 0 bases to trimming and J lost 1 base, with 13 bases between them. The CDR3: CASSVGMGLKNTEAFF. In nucleotides, the CDR3 is TGTGCCAGCAGCGTAGGTATGGGACTGAAGAACACTGAAGCTTTCTTT.

The chain carries TRBV6-1 and TRBJ2-7, with unresolved D. The CDR3 length is 13 residues. Germline CDR1 reads MNHNS; CDR2 reads SASEGT. Trimming pared 3 bases from V and 2 bases from J, leaving 8 bases between. CDR3 protein: CASSDLGPYEQYF. The CDR3 coding sequence is TGTGCCAGCAGTGACCTTGGACCCTACGAGCAGTACTTC.

This chain connects TRBV6-2 or TRBV6-3 to TRBJ2-1; D uncertain. The DNA end lines up better with TRBJ2-7; the J call may be wrong. Germline CDR1 MNHEY, CDR2 SVGEGT. The CDR3 is 15 residues long. CDR3 coding DNA: TGTGCCAGCAGTAACAGCAGAAAAGGCTACAATGAGCAGTACTTC. Encoded protein: CASSNSRKGYNEQYF.

The chain links TRBV2 to TRBJ2-1, with 8 bases identical to TRBD1. V lost 7 bases, J lost 0 bases, and 8 bases stayed unmatched. The CDR3 totals 16 residues. Germline V gene lookup returns CDR1 SNHLY and CDR2 FYNNEI. The CDR3 sequence is CASNLRQGSSYNEQFF. The DNA for the CDR3 is TGTGCCAGCAATCTCCGACAGGGGAGCTCCTACAATGAGCAGTTCTTC. Looking up the rest from reference TRBV2 and TRBJ2-1 gives the full variable domain: EPEVTQTPSHQVTQMGQEVILRCVPISNHLYFYWYRQILGQKVEFLVSFYNNEISEKSEIFDDQFSVERPDGSNFTLKIRSTKLEDSAMYFCASNLRQGSSYNEQFFGPGTRLTVL.

The CDR3 sequence is CATSNSEWDRDYNEQYF. The CDR3, as DNA: TGTGCCACCAGCAACAGTGAGTGGGACAGGGATTACAATGAGCAGTACTTC. J is TRBJ2-1 and V is TRBV24-1; 9 bases match TRBD1. The DNA end favors TRBJ2-7, so the J call may be wrong. From germline, CDR1 is KGHDR and CDR2 SFDVKD. The CDR3 extends over 17 amino acids.

Only a few counts were recorded for this clonotype. The chain carries TRBV4-3 and TRBJ2-4; no clear D gene. The CDR3 length is 17 residues. CDR1 and CDR2 (germline): LGHNA, YSLEER. V was clipped by 0 bases and J by 2 bases, with 14 bases between them. Here the CDR3 DNA reads TGCGCCAGCAGCCAAGATTGGTTCGTCGGATCCAAAAACATTCAGTACTTC. Translation: CASSQDWFVGSKNIQYF.

CDR3 coding DNA: TGTGCCAGCAGCTGGACCACAACCGGGGAGCTGTTTTTT. Translated: CASSWTTTGELFF. This rearrangement joins TRBV6-1 to TRBJ2-2, with D unresolved. The V gene's germline CDR1 is MNHNS and CDR2 SASEGT. This CDR3 has 13 residues. The germline V and J ends were trimmed by 6 bases and 5 bases, with 10 bases remaining between them.

The chain couples TRBV6-4 to TRBJ2-1; TRBD2 matches 13 bases. V shed 3 bases, J shed 1 base, and the junction held 3 bases outside the gene matches. The CDR3 loop spans 17 amino acids. In germline, CDR1 is MRHNA, CDR2 SNTAGT. The CDR3: CASSEETSGGSYNEQFF. The CDR3 DNA reads TGTGCCAGCAGTGAAGAGACTAGCGGGGGGTCCTACAATGAGCAGTTCTTC.

This clonotype was detected a few times. The rearrangement uses TRBV7-2 and TRBJ2-1; a possible D gene is TRBD2 (6 bases). Germline lookup yields CDR1 SGHTA and CDR2 FQGNSA. This CDR3 region has 13 residues. V was cut by 6 bases and J by 5 bases, with 11 bases left in between. The CDR3 here is CASRSSGNNEQFF. CDR3 nucleotide sequence: TGTGCCAGCAGAAGTAGCGGAAACAATGAGCAGTTCTTC.

The V gene is TRBV20-1, the J gene TRBJ2-1; TRBD1 might be the D (5 bases). Matching the DNA end better, TRBJ2-7 makes the J call doubtful. The CDR3 is 13 amino acids. Germline loops: CDR1 DFQATT, CDR2 SNEGSKA (reference sequence). The CDR3 here is CSAPQVPYNEQYF. CDR3 DNA sequence: TGCAGTGCCCCACAGGTCCCCTACAATGAGCAGTACTTC.

This clonotype was seen only a few times. The rearrangement joins TRBV20-1 to TRBJ1-2, with 7 bases fitting TRBD1. Germline V gene lookup returns CDR1 DFQATT and CDR2 SNEGSKA (reference sequence). CDR3 size: 13 residues. V shed 8 bases, J shed 7 bases, and the junction held 13 bases outside the gene matches. The chain's CDR3 is CSSPIQGSSGYTF. The CDR3 DNA follows: TGCAGTTCTCCGATACAGGGGTCGAGTGGCTACACCTTC.

This CDR3 is CASSPTGQGFYEQYF. The CDR3 DNA sequence: TGTGCCAGCAGCCCCACGGGACAAGGCTTCTACGAGCAGTACTTC. The chain combines TRBV6-2 or TRBV6-3 with TRBJ2-5; tentative D call: TRBD1 (6 bases). The closer fit of TRBJ2-7 to the DNA end suggests the J call may be wrong. This CDR3 has 15 residues. The germline V gene encodes CDR1 MNHEY and CDR2 SVGEGT.

The rearrangement links TRBV25-1 to TRBJ1-1, with 7 bases fitting TRBD1. V shed 6 bases and J 5 bases; nucleotides not matched to a gene: 6. The CDR3 length is 13 residues. The V gene's germline CDR1 is MGHDK and CDR2 SYGVNS. The CDR3 sequence is CASRQGIRTEAFF. CDR3 sequence (DNA): TGTGCCAGCAGACAGGGGATAAGGACTGAAGCTTTCTTT. The full variable domain, rest sourced from reference TRBV25-1 and TRBJ1-1, is EADIYQTPRYLVIGTGKKITLECSQTMGHDKMYWYQQDPGMELHLIHYSYGVNSTEKGDLSSESTVSRIRTEHFPLTLESARPSHTSQYLCASRQGIRTEAFFGQGTRLTVV.

The V gene is TRBV6-5, the J gene TRBJ2-2, with D uncertain. There are 11 residues in the CDR3. Deletions cut 7 bases from V and 7 bases from J, with 7 bases between. CDR1 and CDR2 (germline): MNHEY, SVGAGI. CDR3 nucleotides: TGTGCCAGCACTAATTACGGGGAGCTGTTTTTT. This codes for CASTNYGELFF.

This clonotype has only a few counts. The V gene is TRBV20-1, the J gene TRBJ1-1, with D perhaps matching TRBD1 (5 bases). The germline V and J ends were trimmed by 0 bases and 3 bases, with 14 bases remaining between them. This CDR3 is 15 amino acids long. CDR1 is DFQATT, CDR2 SNEGSKA, per germline (reference sequence). CDR3 protein: CSARDYKSGYTEAFF. The DNA for the CDR3 is TGCAGTGCTAGAGACTACAAATCAGGGTACACTGAAGCTTTCTTT.

The chain employs TRBV29-1 and TRBJ1-1; 8 bases fit TRBD1. This CDR3 comprises 13 residues. Germline V CDR1 and CDR2: SQVTM, ANQGSEA. Trimming cost V 7 bases and J 0 bases; bases outside gene matches: 4. The CDR3 is CSATGAMNTEAFF. The CDR3 nucleotides read TGCAGCGCGACAGGGGCAATGAACACTGAAGCTTTCTTT.

This clonotype was seen at least ten times. The V gene is TRBV25-1, the J gene TRBJ2-3; no clear D. The CDR3 covers 13 residues. The germline V and J ends were trimmed by 3 bases and 1 base, with 5 bases remaining between them. From germline, CDR1 is MGHDK and CDR2 SYGVNS. CDR3 protein: CASSELGTDTQYF. The CDR3 region has the DNA TGTGCCAGCAGTGAGCTAGGCACAGATACGCAGTATTTT.

The genes are TRBV7-2 and TRBJ2-1; 8 bases fit TRBD2. This CDR3 contains 17 residues. V gave up 0 bases and J gave up 4 bases; unmatched junction bases: 8. CDR1 and CDR2 (germline): SGHTA, FQGNSA. Written as DNA, the CDR3 is TGTGCCAGCAGCTTAGCGTTGGTAGCGGGACCGTACAATGAGCAGTTCTTC. Protein product: CASSLALVAGPYNEQFF.

In this sample, this clonotype turned up a few times. The rearrangement links TRBV5-1 to TRBJ2-3, with a possible D match to TRBD2 (5 bases). V was trimmed by 4 bases and J by 2 bases, leaving 17 bases between them. Germline V gives CDR1 SGHRS, CDR2 YFSETQ. This CDR3 comprises 16 residues. CDR3 nucleotides: TGCGCCAGCAGCCCTCCCGGACTGGGGATCACAGATACGCAGTATTTT. It specifies CASSPPGLGITDTQYF.

The J gene is TRBJ1-2, the V gene TRBV30; D gene unclear. Germline V CDR1 and CDR2: GTSNPN, SVGIG (reference sequence). The CDR3 is 11 amino acids. Trimming cost V 1 base and J 7 bases, with 7 bases left between them. Written as DNA, the CDR3 is TGTGCCTGGAGTGCCGGGGTTGGCTACACCTTC. Residues: CAWSAGVGYTF.

This clonotype was seen only a few times. V is TRBV27 and J is TRBJ1-2; D gene ambiguous. Germline V gives CDR1 MNHEY, CDR2 SMNVEV (reference sequence). The CDR3 covers 15 residues. Trimming pared 8 bases from V and 0 bases from J, leaving 16 bases between. The CDR3 bases are TGTGCCAGCGGATTGGCCTGGACCCCTAACTATGGCTACACCTTC. Protein: CASGLAWTPNYGYTF.